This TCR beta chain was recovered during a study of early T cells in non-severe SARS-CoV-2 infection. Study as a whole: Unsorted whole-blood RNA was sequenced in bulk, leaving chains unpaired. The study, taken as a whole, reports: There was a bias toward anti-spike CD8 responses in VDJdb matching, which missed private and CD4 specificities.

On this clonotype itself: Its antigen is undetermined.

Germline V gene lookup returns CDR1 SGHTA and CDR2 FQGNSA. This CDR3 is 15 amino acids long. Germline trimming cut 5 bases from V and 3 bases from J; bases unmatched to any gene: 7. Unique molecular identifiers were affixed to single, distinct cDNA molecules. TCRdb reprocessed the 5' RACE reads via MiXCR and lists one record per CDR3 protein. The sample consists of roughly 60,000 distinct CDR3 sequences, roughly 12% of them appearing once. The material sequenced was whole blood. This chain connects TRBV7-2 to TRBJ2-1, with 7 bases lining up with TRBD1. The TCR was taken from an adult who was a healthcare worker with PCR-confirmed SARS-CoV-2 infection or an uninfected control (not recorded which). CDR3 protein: CASSRATGNYNEQFF. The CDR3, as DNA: TGTGCCAGCAGCCGAGCGACAGGGAACTACAATGAGCAGTTCTTC.